This entry lists 29 T cell receptor beta chains sequenced from one sample in a study of Tregs in tolerant kidney transplant recipients. Sequencing used immunoSEQ multiplex PCR; TCRdb keeps in-frame clones, though not all of them. The sample lists under 95,000 clones, 85% to 95% occurring once. This specimen consisted of Tregs from blood, obtained before the transplant. These receptors were taken from a human donor who received a combined kidney and bone marrow transplant.

The chain carries TRBV29-1 and TRBJ2-3; tentative D call: TRBD2 (7 bases). The CDR3 length is 14 residues. V lost 7 bases to trimming and J lost 2 bases, with 16 bases between them. Germline V gene sequence: CDR1 SQVTM, CDR2 ANQGSEA. The CDR3 region is CSATRGANTDTQYF. In DNA, the CDR3 is TGCAGCGCCACTCGGGGGGCGAACACAGATACGCAGTATTTT.

This clone came up a few times. The rearrangement joins TRBV5-4 to TRBJ2-3; possibly TRBD2 for D (6 bases). V lost 4 bases to trimming and J lost 1 base, with 16 bases between them. Germline lookup yields CDR1 SGHNT and CDR2 YYREEE (reference sequence). The CDR3 runs 16 residues. CDR3 amino acids: CASSPGDTWGTDTQYF. Written as DNA, the CDR3 is TGTGCCAGCAGCCCGGGGGATACCTGGGGCACAGATACGCAGTATTTT. Full variable domain (remainder filled in from reference TRBV5-4 and TRBJ2-3): ETGVTQSPTHLIKTRGQQVTLRCSSQSGHNTVSWYQQALGQGPQFIFQYYREEENGRGNFPPRFSGLQFPNYSSELNVNALELDDSALYLCASSPGDTWGTDTQYFGPGTRLTVL.

This chain joins TRBV28 and TRBJ2-1; a weak D match, TRBD2 (6 bases). Between the trimmed V and J ends, which lost 5 bases and 6 bases, there was a span of 17 bases. Germline V gives CDR1 MDHEN, CDR2 SYDVKM. CDR3 length equals 15 residues. The CDR3 is CASSKTWRDSNEQFF. CDR3 coding DNA: TGTGCCAGCAGTAAGACCTGGCGGGATTCCAATGAGCAGTTCTTC.

A few counts support this clone. The V call is TRBV5-1, the J call TRBJ1-1; 10 positions match TRBD1. With V trimmed by 4 bases and J by 8 bases, 8 bases remained unmatched. CDR1 is SGHRS, CDR2 YFSETQ, per germline. This CDR3 has 14 residues. The CDR3 loop is CASSRTGGLGEAFF. CDR3 in DNA: TGCGCCAGCAGCCGGACAGGGGGGTTAGGAGAAGCTTTCTTT.

The V gene is TRBV11-2, the J gene TRBJ2-7; D gene uncertain. Looked up from germline, CDR1 is SGHAT and CDR2 is FQNNGV. Trimming shortened V by 4 bases and J by 5 bases, and 9 bases separated the two germline ends. The CDR3 runs 12 residues. CDR3 coding DNA: TGTGCCAGCAGCTCCGCCCGCAACGAGCAGTACTTC. Translating it yields CASSSARNEQYF. The entire variable domain, with the rest obtained from reference TRBV11-2 and TRBJ2-7, is as follows: EAGVAQSPRYKIIEKRQSVAFWCNPISGHATLYWYQQILGQGPKLLIQFQNNGVVDDSQLPKDRFSAERLKGVDSTLKIQPAKLEDSAVYLCASSSARNEQYFGPGTRLTVT.

V is TRBV13 and J is TRBJ2-2; D gene unclear. Germline CDR1 and CDR2: PRHDT and FYEKMQ (reference sequence). CDR3 size: 15 residues. V lost 0 bases, J lost 1 base, and 6 bases lay in between. The CDR3 protein is CASSLGDKNTGELFF. In nucleotides, the CDR3 is TGTGCCAGCAGCTTAGGAGACAAGAACACCGGGGAGCTGTTTTTT.

The chain joins TRBV27 to TRBJ2-3; D is ambiguous. The CDR3 is 12 amino acids. Between the trimmed V and J ends, which lost 5 bases and 6 bases, there was a span of 9 bases. Per the germline V gene, CDR1 is MNHEY and CDR2 is SMNVEV (reference sequence). The CDR3: CASSLIGDTQYF. Here the CDR3 DNA reads TGTGCCAGCAGTCTTATCGGGGATACGCAGTATTTT.

The rearrangement links TRBV10-2 to TRBJ2-6; maybe TRBD2 (6 bases). The CDR3 consists of 16 residues. Trimming removed 0 bases at V and 1 base at J, with 7 bases between. CDR1 and CDR2 from the germline V gene are WSHSY and SAAADI. CDR3: CASSESGGSGANVLTF. The DNA for the CDR3 is TGCGCCAGCAGTGAGTCGGGGGGTTCTGGGGCCAACGTCCTGACTTTC.

Comments on this clone: Other DNA sequences in the same sample also yield this CDR3. V gene TRBV18 combines with J gene TRBJ1-1; 7 bases are a match to TRBD1. There are 14 residues in the CDR3. Trimming at V came to 3 bases and at J to 0 bases, leaving 1 base not matched to a gene. Germline lookup yields CDR1 KGHSH and CDR2 LQKENI. Here the CDR3 DNA reads TGTGCCAGCTCACCCGGGACAGTGAACACTGAAGCTTTCTTT. Amino acids: CASSPGTVNTEAFF.

V and J are TRBV7-9 and TRBJ2-7; possibly TRBD2 for D (6 bases). Germline V lookup: CDR1 SEHNR, CDR2 FQNEAQ (reference sequence). V lost 2 bases and J lost 1, with 9 bases in between. This CDR3 spans 14 amino acids. The CDR3 region has the DNA TGTGCCAGCAGCTTATGGGAGGAATCCTACGAGCAGTACTTC. Translation: CASSLWEESYEQYF.

Note on this clone: This CDR3 is also generated by other DNA sequences in the sample. This sequence joins TRBV5-1 and TRBJ1-2, with 9 positions matching TRBD1. V was pared by 1 base and J by 4 bases, with 5 bases of the junction left unmatched. There are 15 residues in the CDR3. Germline CDR1 SGHRS, CDR2 YFSETQ. The CDR3 bases are TGCGCCAGCAGCTTGTCGACAGGGGGGGGCTATGGCTACACCTTC. Its protein product is CASSLSTGGGYGYTF.

The rearrangement links TRBV29-1 to TRBJ2-3; no clear D. The V and J ends lost 4 bases and 0 bases respectively, with 8 bases between them. CDR3 size: 13 residues. Germline CDR1 is SQVTM and CDR2 is ANQGSEA. CDR3 sequence (DNA): TGCAGCGTTGCCAGGCTAAGCACAGATACGCAGTATTTT. Its protein product is CSVARLSTDTQYF.

The rearrangement links TRBV5-8 to TRBJ1-2; D possibly corresponds to TRBD1 (5 bases). CDR1 SGHTS and CDR2 YDEGEE come from the germline V gene. V was pared by 0 bases and J by 6 bases, with 12 bases between. The CDR3 totals 14 residues. CDR3 sequence reads: CASSLGGDWHGYTF. DNA of the CDR3: TGTGCCAGCAGCTTGGGAGGGGATTGGCATGGCTACACCTTC.

The CDR3 region is CASSPDQGRITNYGYTF. The CDR3 nucleotides read TGTGCCAGCTCACCAGATCAGGGCCGCATTACTAACTATGGCTACACCTTC. The V gene is TRBV18, the J gene TRBJ1-2; D perhaps matches TRBD1 (5 bases). This CDR3 comprises 17 residues. V lost 2 bases and J lost 0, with 16 bases in between. From germline, CDR1 is KGHSH and CDR2 LQKENI.

The chain employs TRBV18 and TRBJ2-1; a weak D match, TRBD1 (7 bases). This CDR3 has 18 amino acids. In germline, CDR1 is KGHSH, CDR2 LQKENI. Trimming removed 6 bases from V and 5 bases from J, with 26 bases in between. CDR3 coding DNA: TGTGCCAGCTCGGTACAGGGGTCCCAGGGAGGACAGCACAATGAGCAGTTCTTC. Translation: CASSVQGSQGGQHNEQFF. Using reference TRBV18 and TRBJ2-1 for the parts outside the CDR3, the full variable domain is NAGVMQNPRHLVRRRGQEARLRCSPMKGHSHVYWYRQLPEEGLKFMVYLQKENIIDESGMPKERFSAEFPKEGPSILRIQQVVRGDSAAYFCASSVQGSQGGQHNEQFFGPGTRLTVL.

The genes are TRBV5-1 and TRBJ2-1; D unresolved. This CDR3 spans 17 amino acids. Looked up from germline, CDR1 is SGHRS and CDR2 is YFSETQ. V dropped 3 bases and J dropped 6 bases, with 22 bases sitting between them. The CDR3: CASSSIPAPRSGNEQFF. The CDR3 coding sequence is TGCGCCAGCAGCTCGATTCCGGCCCCCAGGAGTGGCAATGAGCAGTTCTTC. Drawing the rest from reference TRBV5-1 and TRBJ2-1, the complete variable domain is KAGVTQTPRYLIKTRGQQVTLSCSPISGHRSVSWYQQTPGQGLQFLFEYFSETQRNKGNFPGRFSGRQFSNSRSEMNVSTLELGDSALYLCASSSIPAPRSGNEQFFGPGTRLTVL.

V is TRBV21-1 and J is TRBJ2-7; the listed D gene, TRBD2, was not tested against the DNA. TRBV21-1 is a pseudogene segment. The CDR3 totals 13 residues. The CDR3 bases are TGTGCCAGCAGCAATATGGACTTAAGCGAGCAGTACTTC. Its translation is CASSNMDLSEQYF.

The chain is built from TRBV7-2 and TRBJ2-1; D remains ambiguous. This CDR3 has 14 amino acids. The V and J ends lost 5 bases and 4 bases respectively, with 12 bases between them. CDR1 SGHTA and CDR2 FQGNSA come from the germline V gene. CDR3 residues: CASSGGLRYNEQFF. The CDR3 region has the DNA TGTGCCAGCAGCGGCGGCCTTAGATACAATGAGCAGTTCTTC.

The chain couples TRBV19 to TRBJ2-1; D may be TRBD1 (6 bases). CDR1 and CDR2 from the germline V gene are LNHDA and SQIVND (reference sequence). The CDR3 extends over 16 amino acids. With 7 bases removed from V and 0 bases from J, the gap between germline ends came to 16 bases. In nucleotides, the CDR3 is TGTGCCAGTACCAGATGGGGACATAACTCCTACAATGAGCAGTTCTTC. Its translation: CASTRWGHNSYNEQFF. The variable domain in full, with the rest retrieved from reference TRBV19 and TRBJ2-1, is DGGITQSPKYLFRKEGQNVTLSCEQNLNHDAMYWYRQDPGQGLRLIYYSQIVNDFQKGDIAEGYSVSREKKESFPLTVTSAQKNPTAFYLCASTRWGHNSYNEQFFGPGTRLTVL.

The CDR3 region is CASSQARDRRNTGELFF. DNA of the CDR3: TGCGCCAGCAGCCAAGCCCGGGACAGGAGGAACACCGGGGAGCTGTTTTTT. The gene calls are TRBV4-3 and TRBJ2-2; 8 positions agree with TRBD1. The germline gives CDR1 LGHNA, CDR2 YSLEER. The CDR3 covers 17 residues. V shed 1 base, J shed 1 base, and the junction held 5 bases outside the gene matches.

This rearrangement joins TRBV7-9 to TRBJ2-3; D tentatively fits TRBD1 or TRBD2 (5 bases each). There are 15 residues in the CDR3. CDR1 is SEHNR, CDR2 FQNEAQ, per germline (reference sequence). V was clipped by 5 bases and J by 5 bases, with 17 bases between them. The CDR3 spells CASSPRRGAGDTQYF. DNA for the CDR3: TGTGCCAGCAGCCCTCGGCGAGGGGCAGGAGATACGCAGTATTTT.

V gene TRBV9 combines with J gene TRBJ2-3; D is unresolved. V was clipped by 0 bases and J by 4 bases, with 12 bases between them. Looked up from germline, CDR1 is SGDLS and CDR2 is YYNGEE. The CDR3 length is 15 residues. CDR3 DNA: TGTGCCAGCAGCGTAGATACTAATGACGCAGATACGCAGTATTTT. Its translation is CASSVDTNDADTQYF.

V and J are TRBV7-7 and TRBJ2-1; TRBD2 matches at 7 bases. This CDR3 spans 15 amino acids. Germline V gene sequence: CDR1 SSHAT, CDR2 FNYEAQ (reference sequence). The junction had 3 bases not matched to a gene; V was cut back by 1 base and J by 3 bases. CDR3 sequence: CASSLGRGSYNEQFF. DNA of the CDR3: TGTGCCAGCAGCTTAGGACGCGGGAGCTACAATGAGCAGTTCTTC. Combining the CDR3 with reference TRBV7-7 and TRBJ2-1 gives the whole variable domain GAGVSQSPRYKVTKRGQDVTLRCDPISSHATLYWYQQALGQGPEFLTYFNYEAQPDKSGLPSDRFSAERPEGSISTLTIQRTEQRDSAMYRCASSLGRGSYNEQFFGPGTRLTVL.

The rearrangement links TRBV27 to TRBJ1-3; a weak D match, TRBD1 (5 bases). CDR1 and CDR2 from the germline V gene are MNHEY and SMNVEV (reference sequence). This CDR3 spans 13 amino acids. V lost 5 bases and J 8 bases, leaving 13 bases between the germline ends. CDR3 nucleotide sequence: TGTGCCAGCAGTCGGGGCCCGCAGTACACCATATATTTT. As protein: CASSRGPQYTIYF.

V gene TRBV28 combines with J gene TRBJ2-7; 8 bases map to TRBD1. Trimming cost V 3 bases and J 3 bases; bases outside gene matches: 4. Germline V lookup: CDR1 MDHEN, CDR2 SYDVKM. This CDR3 has 14 residues. The CDR3 sequence: CASSFPGTGYEQYF. Written as DNA, the CDR3 is TGTGCCAGCAGTTTCCCCGGGACAGGCTACGAGCAGTACTTC.

V and J are TRBV6-5 and TRBJ2-7, with 8 bases identical to TRBD1. Germline loops: CDR1 MNHEY, CDR2 SVGAGI. The trim removed 5 bases at V and 3 bases at J, leaving 3 bases unmatched. The CDR3 has 13 residues. The CDR3 region has the DNA TGTGCCAGCAGTCGGACAGGGATCTACGAGCAGTACTTC. It is translated as CASSRTGIYEQYF.

J is TRBJ1-2 and V is TRBV29-1; unclear D gene. This CDR3 contains 10 residues. The V gene lost 1 base and the J gene lost 7 bases, with 4 bases spanning the gap. The V gene's germline CDR1 is SQVTM and CDR2 ANQGSEA. The CDR3 DNA reads as TGCAGCGTTGAAGCAACTGGCTACACCTTC. As protein: CSVEATGYTF.

V usage is TRBV10-3 and J usage is TRBJ1-5; unclear D gene. Trimming cost V 3 bases and J 2 bases, with 14 bases left between them. The CDR3 runs to 16 residues. The germline V gene has CDR1 ENHRY and CDR2 SYGVKD. The CDR3 nucleotides read TGTGCCATCAGTGACCTTTCTGGTGATGGCAATCAGCCCCAGCATTTT. Residues: CAISDLSGDGNQPQHF.

The sample holds one count of this clone. This chain links TRBV7-9 with TRBJ1-1, with unresolved D. The CDR3 loop spans 13 amino acids. Germline V gene data show CDR1 as SEHNR and CDR2 as FQNEAQ (reference sequence). V lost 1 base to trimming and J lost 2 bases, with 5 bases between them. In nucleotides, the CDR3 is TGTGCCAGCAGCTTAGACCTCAACACTGAAGCTTTCTTT. It translates to CASSLDLNTEAFF.